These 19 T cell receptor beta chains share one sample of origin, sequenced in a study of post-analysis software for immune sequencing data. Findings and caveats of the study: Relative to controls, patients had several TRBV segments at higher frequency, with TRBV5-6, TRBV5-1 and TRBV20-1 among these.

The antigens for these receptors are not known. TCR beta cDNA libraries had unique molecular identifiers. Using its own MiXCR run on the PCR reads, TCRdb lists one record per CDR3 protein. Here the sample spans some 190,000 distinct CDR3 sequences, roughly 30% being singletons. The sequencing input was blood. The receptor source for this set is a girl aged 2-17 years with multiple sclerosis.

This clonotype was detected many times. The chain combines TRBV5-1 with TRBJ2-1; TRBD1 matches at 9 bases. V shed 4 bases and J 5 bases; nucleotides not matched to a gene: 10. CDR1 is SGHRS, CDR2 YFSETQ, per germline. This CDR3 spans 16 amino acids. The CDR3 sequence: CASSPSRDRVDNEQFF. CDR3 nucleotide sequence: TGCGCCAGCAGCCCCAGCCGGGACAGGGTTGACAATGAGCAGTTCTTC.

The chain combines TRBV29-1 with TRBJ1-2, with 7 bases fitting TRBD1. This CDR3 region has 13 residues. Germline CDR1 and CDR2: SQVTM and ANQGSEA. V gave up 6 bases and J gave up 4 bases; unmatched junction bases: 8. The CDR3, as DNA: TGCAGCGTCCCCAGGGGGGGGTCCTATGGCTACACCTTC. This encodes CSVPRGGSYGYTF.

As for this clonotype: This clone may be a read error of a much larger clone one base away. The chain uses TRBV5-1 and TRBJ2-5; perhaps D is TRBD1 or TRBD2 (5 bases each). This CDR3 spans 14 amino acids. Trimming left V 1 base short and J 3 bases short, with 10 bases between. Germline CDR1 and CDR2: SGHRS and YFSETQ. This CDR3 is CASSLMGREETQYF. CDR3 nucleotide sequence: TGCGCCAGCAGCTTGATGGGACGAGAAGAGACCCAGTACTTC.

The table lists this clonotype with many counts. In nucleotides, the CDR3 is TGTGCCACCAGCCTAAGCCGGGTCTATGGCTACACCTTC. Protein product: CATSLSRVYGYTF. This chain uses TRBV15 with TRBJ1-2; D gene ambiguous. V lost 5 bases, J lost 4 bases, and 11 bases lay in between. The CDR3 has 13 amino acids. Germline values: CDR1 LNHNV, CDR2 YYDKDF (reference sequence).

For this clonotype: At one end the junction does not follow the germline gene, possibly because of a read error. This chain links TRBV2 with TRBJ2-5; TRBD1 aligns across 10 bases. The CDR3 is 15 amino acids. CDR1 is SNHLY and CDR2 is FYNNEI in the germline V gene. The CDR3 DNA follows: TGTGCCAGCAGTGTCGACAGGGGGCGATGGGAGACCCAGTATTTC. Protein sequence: CASSVDRGRWETQYF. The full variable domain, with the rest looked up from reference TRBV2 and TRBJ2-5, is EPEVTQTPSHQVTQMGQEVILRCVPISNHLYFYWYRQILGQKVEFLVSFYNNEISEKSEIFDDQFSVERPDGSNFTLKIRSTKLEDSAMYFCASSVDRGRWETQYFGPGTRLLVL.

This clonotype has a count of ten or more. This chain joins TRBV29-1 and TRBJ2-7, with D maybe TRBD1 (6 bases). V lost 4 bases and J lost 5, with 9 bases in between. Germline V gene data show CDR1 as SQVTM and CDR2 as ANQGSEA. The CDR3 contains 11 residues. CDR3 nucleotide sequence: TGCAGCGTTGCAGGGGTCGACGAGCAGTACTTC. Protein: CSVAGVDEQYF.

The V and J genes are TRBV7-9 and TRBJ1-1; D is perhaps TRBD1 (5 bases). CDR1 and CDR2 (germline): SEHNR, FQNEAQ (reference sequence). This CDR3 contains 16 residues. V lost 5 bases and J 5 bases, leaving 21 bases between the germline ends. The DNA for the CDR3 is TGTGCCAGCAGCCCCGGAGGGACCCCGGCGCGGACTGAAGCTTTCTTT. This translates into CASSPGGTPARTEAFF.

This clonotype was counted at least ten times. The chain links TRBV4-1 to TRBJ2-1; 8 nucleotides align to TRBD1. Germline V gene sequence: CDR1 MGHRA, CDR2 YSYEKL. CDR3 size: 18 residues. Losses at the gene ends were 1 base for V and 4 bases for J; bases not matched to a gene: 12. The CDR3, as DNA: TGCGCCAGCAGCCAAGGGCCAGGGGGCTATTTTGAGTACAATGAGCAGTTCTTC. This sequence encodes CASSQGPGGYFEYNEQFF.

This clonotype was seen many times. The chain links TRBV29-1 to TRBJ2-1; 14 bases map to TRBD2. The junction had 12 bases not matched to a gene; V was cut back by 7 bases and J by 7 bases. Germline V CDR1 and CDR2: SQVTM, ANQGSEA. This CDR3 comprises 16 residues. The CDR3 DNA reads TGCAGCGCCCAGACTAGCGGGAGGGCCTATAGGAATGAGCAGTTCTTC. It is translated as CSAQTSGRAYRNEQFF.

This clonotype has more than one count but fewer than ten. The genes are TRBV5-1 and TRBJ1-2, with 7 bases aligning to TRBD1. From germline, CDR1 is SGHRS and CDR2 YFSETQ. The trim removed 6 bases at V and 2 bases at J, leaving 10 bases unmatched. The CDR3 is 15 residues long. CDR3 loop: CASTSGGGPNYGYTF. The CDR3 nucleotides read TGCGCCAGCACCTCAGGGGGGGGCCCCAACTATGGCTACACCTTC.

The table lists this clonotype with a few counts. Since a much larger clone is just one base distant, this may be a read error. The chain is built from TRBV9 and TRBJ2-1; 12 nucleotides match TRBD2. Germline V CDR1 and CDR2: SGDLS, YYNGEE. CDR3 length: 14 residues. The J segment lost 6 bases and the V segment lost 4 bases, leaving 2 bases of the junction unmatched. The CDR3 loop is CASSMGLAGNEQFF. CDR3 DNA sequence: TGTGCCAGCAGCATGGGACTAGCGGGCAATGAGCAGTTCTTC.

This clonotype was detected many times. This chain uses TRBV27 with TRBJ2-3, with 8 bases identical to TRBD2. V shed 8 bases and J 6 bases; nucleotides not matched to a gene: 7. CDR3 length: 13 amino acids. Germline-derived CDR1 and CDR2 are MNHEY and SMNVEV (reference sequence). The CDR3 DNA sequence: TGTGCCAGCGCAAGGACTAGCTGGGATACGCAGTATTTT. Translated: CASARTSWDTQYF.

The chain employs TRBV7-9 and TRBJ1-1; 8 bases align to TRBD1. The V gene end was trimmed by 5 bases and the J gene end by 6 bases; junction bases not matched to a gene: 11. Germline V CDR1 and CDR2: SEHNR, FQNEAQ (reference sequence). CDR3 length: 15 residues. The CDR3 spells CASSLQGQVGPEAFF. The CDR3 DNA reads TGTGCCAGCAGCCTCCAGGGACAGGTGGGCCCTGAAGCTTTCTTT.

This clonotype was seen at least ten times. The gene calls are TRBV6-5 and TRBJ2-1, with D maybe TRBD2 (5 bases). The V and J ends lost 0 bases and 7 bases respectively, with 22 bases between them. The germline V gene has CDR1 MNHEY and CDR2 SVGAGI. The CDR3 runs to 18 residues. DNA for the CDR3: TGTGCCAGCAGTTACTCCGGGCTAGCTTGGCCACTAGGGAATGAGCAGTTCTTC. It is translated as CASSYSGLAWPLGNEQFF.

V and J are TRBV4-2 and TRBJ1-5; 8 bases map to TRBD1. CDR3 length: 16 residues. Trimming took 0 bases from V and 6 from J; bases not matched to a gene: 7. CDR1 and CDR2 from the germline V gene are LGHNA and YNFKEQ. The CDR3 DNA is TGTGCCAGCAGCCAAGATGCGGACAGGGTTGGTCAGCCCCAGCATTTT. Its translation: CASSQDADRVGQPQHF.

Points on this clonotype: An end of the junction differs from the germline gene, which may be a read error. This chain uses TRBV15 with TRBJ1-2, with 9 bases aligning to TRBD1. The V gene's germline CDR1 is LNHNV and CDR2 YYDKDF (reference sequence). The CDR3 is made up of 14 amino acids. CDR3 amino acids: CDTSDRQGDYGYTF. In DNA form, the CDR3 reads TGTGACACCAGCGATAGACAGGGGGACTATGGCTACACCTTC.

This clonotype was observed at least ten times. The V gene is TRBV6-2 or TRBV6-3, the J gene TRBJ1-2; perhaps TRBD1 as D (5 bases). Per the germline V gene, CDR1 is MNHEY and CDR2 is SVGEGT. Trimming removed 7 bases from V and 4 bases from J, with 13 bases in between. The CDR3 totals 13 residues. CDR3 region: CASNPRGRYGYTF. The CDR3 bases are TGTGCCAGCAACCCAAGGGGTCGCTATGGCTACACCTTC.

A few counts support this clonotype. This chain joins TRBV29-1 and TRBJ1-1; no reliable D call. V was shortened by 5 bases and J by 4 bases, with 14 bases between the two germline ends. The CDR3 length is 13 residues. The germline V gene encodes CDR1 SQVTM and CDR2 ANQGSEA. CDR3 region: CSVLNTRGTEAFF. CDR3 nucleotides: TGCAGCGTTCTAAACACTCGGGGCACTGAAGCTTTCTTT.

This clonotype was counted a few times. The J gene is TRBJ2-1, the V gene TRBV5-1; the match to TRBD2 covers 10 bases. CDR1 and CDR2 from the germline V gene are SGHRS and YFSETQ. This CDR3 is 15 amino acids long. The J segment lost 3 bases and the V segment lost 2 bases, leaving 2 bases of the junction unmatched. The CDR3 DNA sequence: TGCGCCAGCAGCTTTATAGCGGGGGGCTACAATGAGCAGTTCTTC. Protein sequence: CASSFIAGGYNEQFF.